One sample yielded the 14 T cell receptor beta chains listed below, sequenced in a study of cytomegalovirus exposure and HLA in healthy donors listed by TCRdb under 2017. The library was generated by the immunoSEQ multiplex PCR assay. A mixture of 60 forward primers for TCR Vbeta segments and 13 reverse primers for TCR Jbeta segments was used in the multiplex PCR. TCRdb took over this immuneACCESS table, retaining in-frame rearrangements with V and J assigned. Such tables are incomplete; in checked studies, under half of the missing clones stem from an unresolved V gene, and the remainder is unexplained. In all, the sample holds roughly 260,000 clones, and 84% of those were seen once. The top ten clones comprise about 2% of the sample. Source material: PBMCs. These receptors all stem from a woman aged 40-49 years in good health and CMV-seropositive.

This clone was seen a few times. The V gene is TRBV7-2, the J gene TRBJ2-7, with a weak D call TRBD2 (6 bases). Looked up from germline, CDR1 is SGHTA and CDR2 is FQGNSA. The CDR3 runs to 13 residues. V lost 3 bases and J 5 bases, leaving 11 bases between the germline ends. The CDR3 is CASSFETRNEQYF. The CDR3 DNA is TGTGCCAGCAGCTTCGAGACTAGGAACGAGCAGTACTTC.

The rearrangement joins TRBV30 to TRBJ2-7; TRBD1 agrees at 7 bases. The CDR3 consists of 16 residues. The ends lost 2 bases at V and 2 bases at J; junction bases unmatched: 12. Per germline, CDR1 GTSNPN and CDR2 SVGIG (reference sequence). The CDR3 is CAWSPTRTGYPYEQYF. CDR3 nucleotides: TGTGCCTGGAGTCCAACACGGACAGGATATCCCTACGAGCAGTACTTC.

J is TRBJ2-7 and V is TRBV9; possibly TRBD2 for D (5 bases). The V gene lost 0 bases and the J gene lost 2 bases, with 12 bases spanning the gap. Per germline, CDR1 SGDLS and CDR2 YYNGEE. This CDR3 has 15 residues. The CDR3 nucleotides read TGTGCCAGCAGCGTAGCTCTGGCTAGCCCCTACGAGCAGTACTTC. It yields the protein CASSVALASPYEQYF.

The CDR3 spells CASSQEENRAYEQYF. DNA of the CDR3: TGCGCCAGCAGCCAGGAAGAGAACAGGGCCTACGAGCAGTACTTC. The chain couples TRBV4-1 to TRBJ2-7; possibly TRBD1 for D (6 bases). V shed 3 bases and J shed 2 bases, with 14 bases lying between them. This CDR3 contains 15 residues. The germline V gene has CDR1 MGHRA and CDR2 YSYEKL.

The chain recombines TRBV19 with TRBJ2-7; maybe TRBD2 (6 bases). Germline V lookup: CDR1 LNHDA, CDR2 SQIVND (reference sequence). The ends were cut back, 7 bases at V and 3 bases at J, with 13 bases in the middle. The CDR3 is 13 residues long. CDR3 region: CASKEPGLYEQYF. CDR3 in DNA: TGTGCCAGTAAGGAGCCGGGACTCTACGAGCAGTACTTC.

This sequence joins TRBV29-1 and TRBJ2-7; 8 bases are shared with TRBD1. V lost 4 bases, J lost 2 bases, and 7 bases stayed unmatched. Germline-derived CDR1 and CDR2 are SQVTM and ANQGSEA. CDR3 length: 14 amino acids. The CDR3 spells CSVGIRGPTYEQYF. The DNA for the CDR3 is TGCAGCGTTGGGATCAGGGGGCCCACCTACGAGCAGTACTTC.

This rearrangement joins TRBV4-2 to TRBJ2-1; D may be TRBD2 (5 bases). Trimming took 4 bases from V and 0 from J, leaving 7 bases between them. CDR1 LGHNA and CDR2 YNFKEQ come from the germline V gene. The length of the CDR3 is 14 residues. CDR3 coding DNA: TGTGCCAGCAGCCCGGGGATCTCCTACAATGAGCAGTTCTTC. This gives the protein CASSPGISYNEQFF.

The chain couples TRBV19 to TRBJ2-3, with D perhaps TRBD2 (6 bases). Per the germline V gene, CDR1 is LNHDA and CDR2 is SQIVND (reference sequence). V was cut by 8 bases and J by 0 bases, with 18 bases left in between. The CDR3 has 16 amino acids. CDR3 nucleotides: TGTGCCAGTTCTTATCTCAGGAGGGAAAGCACAGATACGCAGTATTTT. Its translation is CASSYLRRESTDTQYF.

V usage is TRBV19 and J usage is TRBJ1-4; TRBD1 agrees at 8 bases. V lost 8 bases to trimming and J lost 5 bases; unmatched junction nucleotides: 10. Germline CDR1 reads LNHDA; CDR2 reads SQIVND (reference sequence). The CDR3 consists of 15 residues. Here the CDR3 DNA reads TGTGCCAGTCGAGCAAGGGACAGGTTGAATGAAAAACTGTTTTTT. This translates into CASRARDRLNEKLFF.

This clone was seen a handful of times. J is TRBJ2-7 and V is TRBV28; TRBD1 might be the D (6 bases). Germline lookup yields CDR1 MDHEN and CDR2 SYDVKM. With 2 bases removed from V and 7 bases from J, the gap between germline ends came to 6 bases. CDR3 length equals 11 residues. The CDR3 region has the DNA TGTGCCAGCAGTTTAGGGACAGAGCAGTACTTC. Protein sequence: CASSLGTEQYF.

The chain combines TRBV7-9 with TRBJ2-1, with 7 nucleotides matching TRBD2. Germline values: CDR1 SEHNR, CDR2 FQNEAQ (reference sequence). Unmatched junction bases numbered 4, after V lost 3 bases and J lost 2 bases. CDR3 length: 15 residues. CDR3 residues: CASSFGREPYNEQFF. CDR3 bases: TGTGCCAGCAGCTTTGGGCGGGAGCCCTACAATGAGCAGTTCTTC. The full variable domain, rest sourced from reference TRBV7-9 and TRBJ2-1, is DTGVSQNPRHKITKRGQNVTFRCDPISEHNRLYWYRQTLGQGPEFLTYFQNEAQLEKSRLLSDRFSAERPKGSFSTLEIQRTEQGDSAMYLCASSFGREPYNEQFFGPGTRLTVL.

The gene calls are TRBV6-6 and TRBJ1-1, with D tentatively TRBD1 (6 bases). From germline, CDR1 is MNHNY and CDR2 SVGAGI (reference sequence). The V and J ends lost 7 bases and 0 bases respectively, with 12 bases between them. The CDR3 consists of 14 residues. The CDR3 DNA sequence: TGTGCCAGCAAGAACAGGGTCATGAACACTGAAGCTTTCTTT. Protein sequence: CASKNRVMNTEAFF.

This clone was counted once. The gene calls are TRBV29-1 and TRBJ2-1; TRBD2 agrees at 9 bases. V shed 4 bases, J shed 3 bases, and the junction held 1 base outside the gene matches. This CDR3 has 13 amino acids. CDR1 and CDR2 from the germline V gene are SQVTM and ANQGSEA. In DNA form, the CDR3 reads TGCAGCGTTGGTAGCGGGAGCTACAATGAGCAGTTCTTC. This translates into CSVGSGSYNEQFF.

The chain links TRBV6-6 to TRBJ1-1; D unclear. The CDR3 is 13 residues long. Germline CDR1 MNHNY, CDR2 SVGAGI (reference sequence). The V end lost 6 bases, the J end lost 4 bases, and 12 bases lay between the germline ends. The CDR3 reads CASRLRSSTEAFF. CDR3 nucleotides: TGTGCCAGCAGACTCCGTTCGAGCACTGAAGCTTTCTTT.